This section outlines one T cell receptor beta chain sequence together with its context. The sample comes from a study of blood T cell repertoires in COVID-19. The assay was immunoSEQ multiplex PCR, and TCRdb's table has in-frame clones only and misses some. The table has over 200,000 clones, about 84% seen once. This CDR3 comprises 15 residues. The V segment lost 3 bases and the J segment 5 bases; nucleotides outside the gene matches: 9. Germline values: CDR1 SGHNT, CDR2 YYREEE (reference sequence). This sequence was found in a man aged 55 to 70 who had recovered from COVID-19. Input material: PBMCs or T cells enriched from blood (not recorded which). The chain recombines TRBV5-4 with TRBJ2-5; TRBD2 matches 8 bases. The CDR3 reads CASSSPRGGLETQYF. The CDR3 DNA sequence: TGTGCCAGCAGCTCACCACGGGGGGGCCTGGAGACCCAGTACTTC.